Reported below is one T cell receptor (beta chain). Antigen unknown. The data stem from a study of OX40 agonist ivuxolimab in advanced cancers. As for the study in general: Age averaged around 58 years (range about 23 to 80), and roughly 80% were male. Overall study results and limits: The 0.1-3.0 mg/kg partial responders had among the lowest clonal expansion. In CD8+ T cells, expanded clones were on average more numerous than in CD4+.

The CDR3 runs 17 residues. Losses at the gene ends were 4 bases for V and 0 bases for J; bases not matched to a gene: 6. Some clones are missing from TCRdb's copy, which holds only in-frame ones; the method was immunoSEQ multiplex PCR. The sample comprises 12,000 or so clones, 84% of which are singletons, and roughly 10% rests with the top ten. The gene calls are TRBV23-1 and TRBJ2-6, with 7 bases that match TRBD1. TRBV23-1 is an ORF; its function is uncertain. The TCR sequence derives from an adult with an advanced solid tumor such as melanoma, head and neck, liver or kidney cancer. This sample comprised CD4+ or CD8+ T cells sorted from blood, obtained in a trial of the OX40 agonist ivuxolimab. The CDR3 coding sequence is TGCGCCAGCAGTCCGCGGTACAGGGGCTCTGGGGCCAACGTCCTGACTTTC. Translation gives CASSPRYRGSGANVLTF.